This T cell receptor beta chain emerged from a study of circulating and synovial CD4+ cells in juvenile arthritis. General study points: These blood cells shared more CDR3 sequences with synovium than bulk blood. Diversity here was lower than in bulk blood CD4 cells.

A word on this clone: Its antigen is unidentified.

Clones were read by immunoSEQ multiplex PCR, and TCRdb kept only the in-frame ones, dropping some. The table has about 32,000 clones, roughly 96% seen once. What was sequenced was CD4+ T cells from blood. The clonotype originates from a human donor with juvenile idiopathic arthritis.

This CDR3 is CASSPRGGEGTQYF. The CDR3 DNA follows: TGTGCCAGCAGCCCGCGGGGGGGCGAAGGTACGCAGTATTTT. The gene calls are TRBV4-2 and TRBJ2-3; 9 bases map to TRBD2. CDR3 length: 14 amino acids. After removal of 4 bases from V and 8 bases from J, the junction contained 7 bases not matched to a gene. Germline V gene lookup returns CDR1 LGHNA and CDR2 YNFKEQ.